These 16 T cell receptor beta chains were all obtained from the same sample, sequenced in a study of blood T cell repertoires in COVID-19. Clones were sequenced by immunoSEQ multiplex PCR, and TCRdb holds only the in-frame ones, with some missing. This sample has hundreds of thousands of clones, with about nine tenths found just once. The sequencing input was PBMCs or T cells enriched from blood (not recorded which). Receptors were obtained from a woman between 45 and 60 years old who had been exposed to COVID-19.

V usage is TRBV19 and J usage is TRBJ2-7, with a possible D match to TRBD1 (5 bases). This CDR3 contains 14 residues. V lost 5 bases to trimming and J lost 2 bases, with 13 bases between them. CDR1 is LNHDA and CDR2 is SQIVND in the germline V gene (reference sequence). CDR3 protein: CASSPRQNPYEQYF. The CDR3 DNA reads as TGTGCCAGTAGTCCCCGACAGAACCCCTACGAGCAGTACTTC.

This clone was recorded a few times. The J gene is TRBJ2-3, the V gene TRBV5-4, with 15 positions matching TRBD2. V shed 4 bases, J shed 5 bases, and the junction held 5 bases outside the gene matches. The CDR3 contains 16 residues. The germline V gene has CDR1 SGHNT and CDR2 YYREEE (reference sequence). This CDR3 is CASSPGLAGGEDTQYF. The CDR3 coding sequence is TGTGCCAGCAGCCCGGGACTAGCGGGGGGCGAAGATACGCAGTATTTT.

The genes are TRBV28 and TRBJ2-7; possibly TRBD2 for D (6 bases). Germline loops: CDR1 MDHEN, CDR2 SYDVKM. The length of the CDR3 is 15 residues. V was cut by 2 bases and J by 7 bases, with 18 bases left in between. CDR3 nucleotides: TGTGCCAGCAGTTTAGGGACTTCTATACAAAGGGAGCAGTACTTC. This translates into CASSLGTSIQREQYF.

This clone was observed a single time. This rearrangement joins TRBV7-9 to TRBJ1-3, with D hard to call. Germline-derived CDR1 and CDR2 are SEHNR and FQNEAQ (reference sequence). The CDR3 runs to 16 residues. The V end was cut by 1 base, the J end by 3 bases, with 13 bases between. As DNA, the CDR3 is TGTGCCAGCAGCTTAGACCTTTATAGAGGTGGAAACACCATATATTTT. Protein product: CASSLDLYRGGNTIYF.

The chain recombines TRBV28 with TRBJ1-2, with D possibly being TRBD1 (5 bases). The CDR3 extends over 14 amino acids. V was pared by 6 bases and J by 5 bases, with 16 bases between. Germline assignment: CDR1 MDHEN and CDR2 SYDVKM. The CDR3 spells CASSRQRGRYGYTF. The CDR3 DNA follows: TGTGCCAGCAGCCGCCAGCGGGGGAGGTATGGCTACACCTTC.

V usage is TRBV6-1 and J usage is TRBJ1-5, with D unresolved. The V gene's germline CDR1 is MNHNS and CDR2 SASEGT. This CDR3 has 15 amino acids. Trimming removed 3 bases from V and 6 bases from J, with 15 bases in between. The CDR3 loop is CASSDEGRATQPQHF. The CDR3 DNA reads as TGTGCCAGCAGTGACGAGGGCAGAGCAACTCAGCCCCAGCATTTT.

J is TRBJ2-7 and V is TRBV3-1 (or the pseudogene TRBV3-2), with TRBD1 matching over 8 bases. This CDR3 comprises 14 residues. V was clipped by 4 bases and J by 3 bases; unmatched bases: 5. CDR1 is LGHDT, CDR2 YNNKEL, per germline (reference sequence). The CDR3 DNA reads TGTGCCAGCAGCCCGGGACAGGTTAACTACGAGCAGTACTTC. Its translation is CASSPGQVNYEQYF.

The genes are TRBV25-1 and TRBJ1-2; maybe TRBD1 (6 bases). The germline gives CDR1 MGHDK, CDR2 SYGVNS. CDR3 size: 13 residues. V lost 6 bases and J 1 base, leaving 9 bases between the germline ends. This CDR3 is CASSRTDNYGYTF. The DNA for the CDR3 is TGTGCCAGCAGCAGGACAGATAACTATGGCTACACCTTC.

This clone appeared a few times. V usage is TRBV3-1 (or the pseudogene TRBV3-2) and J usage is TRBJ2-3; TRBD1 agrees at 12 bases. Germline values: CDR1 LGHDT, CDR2 YNNKEL (reference sequence). CDR3 length: 17 amino acids. The J segment lost 0 bases and the V segment lost 4 bases, leaving 5 bases of the junction unmatched. DNA of the CDR3: TGTGCCAGCAGCCTACTTGGGACAGGGGGCAGCACAGATACGCAGTATTTT. It translates to CASSLLGTGGSTDTQYF.

V gene TRBV7-9 combines with J gene TRBJ2-3; a possible D gene is TRBD2 (5 bases). The CDR3 runs to 13 residues. The germline CDR1 and CDR2 sequences are SEHNR and FQNEAQ (reference sequence). V gave up 7 bases and J gave up 5 bases, with 13 bases separating them. Here the CDR3 DNA reads TGTGCCAGCACCCTCGGGGTGAAAGATACGCAGTATTTT. It codes for CASTLGVKDTQYF.

The CDR3 DNA reads as TGTGCCACCCTCGGAGGAGGGTTTCCTGAAGCTTTCTTT. This translates into CATLGGGFPEAFF. The J gene is TRBJ1-1, the V gene TRBV28; D is unclear. The V gene lost 10 bases and the J gene lost 6 bases, with 18 bases spanning the gap. Germline-derived CDR1 and CDR2 are MDHEN and SYDVKM. This CDR3 has 13 residues.

The CDR3 region is CASSPPRVAGELFF. CDR3 sequence (DNA): TGTGCCAGCTCACCACCCCGGGTTGCCGGGGAGCTGTTTTTT. The chain carries TRBV18 and TRBJ2-2, with D uncertain. This CDR3 spans 14 amino acids. Per the germline V gene, CDR1 is KGHSH and CDR2 is LQKENI. V was clipped by 0 bases and J by 6 bases, with 8 bases between them.

This clone was seen once. The chain joins TRBV19 to TRBJ1-2; 10 bases map to TRBD1. The V gene's germline CDR1 is LNHDA and CDR2 SQIVND (reference sequence). V was pared by 7 bases and J by 2 bases, with 4 bases of the junction left unmatched. CDR3 length equals 14 residues. The CDR3 protein is CASIGTGENYGYTF. The CDR3 DNA reads TGTGCCAGTATCGGGACAGGGGAGAACTATGGCTACACCTTC.

The chain has TRBV5-5 and TRBJ1-6; D not certain. The CDR3 runs 14 residues. The germline CDR1 and CDR2 sequences are SGHKS and YYEKEE (reference sequence). The V gene lost 0 bases and the J gene lost 4 bases, with 5 bases spanning the gap. The CDR3 sequence is CASSLALYNSPLHF. The CDR3 DNA sequence: TGTGCCAGCAGCTTGGCCTTGTATAATTCACCCCTCCACTTT.

The chain employs TRBV7-9 and TRBJ1-2, with D possibly matching TRBD1 (6 bases). The CDR3 contains 13 residues. Trimming removed 5 bases at V and 0 bases at J, with 7 bases between. Germline V gene sequence: CDR1 SEHNR, CDR2 FQNEAQ (reference sequence). The DNA for the CDR3 is TGTGCCAGCAGCCGGACAGCTAACTATGGCTACACCTTC. Translating it yields CASSRTANYGYTF.

This clone was found a few times. V and J are TRBV2 and TRBJ2-3; D possibly corresponds to TRBD2 (7 bases). The CDR3 is made up of 14 amino acids. Germline CDR1 SNHLY, CDR2 FYNNEI. Between the trimmed V and J ends, which lost 7 bases and 1 base, there was a span of 12 bases. This CDR3 is CASTRGAGTDTQYF. The CDR3 nucleotides read TGTGCCAGCACCCGGGGGGCAGGCACAGATACGCAGTATTTT.